A selection of T cell receptor beta chains follows, all from one sample in a study of monozygotic twins with inflammatory bowel disease. TCRdb reprocessed the 5' RACE reads and reports one entry per CDR3 protein, with no DNA. The sample includes about 420,000 distinct CDR3 sequences. Material: blood. The receptors come from a human donor with ulcerative colitis or Crohn's disease, or a healthy co-twin of an affected twin (not recorded which). CDR3s include the opening cysteine and the closing phenylalanine or tryptophan. Fields, in order: J gene, V gene, CDR3 protein.

J gene: TRBJ1-2
V gene: TRBV6-5
CDR3 protein: CASSYGQGLGYTF

J gene: TRBJ1-4
V gene: TRBV10-2
CDR3 protein: CASSRVATNEKLFF

J gene: TRBJ2-5
V gene: TRBV6-1
CDR3 protein: CASPKLARAQETQYF

J gene: TRBJ1-1
V gene: TRBV20-1
CDR3 protein: CSARDGNTEAFF

J gene: TRBJ2-1
V gene: TRBV19
CDR3 protein: CASSIQVGYNEQFF

J gene: TRBJ1-2
V gene: TRBV7-2
CDR3 protein: CASSLGPRIHGYTF

J gene: TRBJ2-7
V gene: TRBV7-2
CDR3 protein: CASSFGTGPYEQYF

J gene: TRBJ2-2
V gene: TRBV6-4
CDR3 protein: CASNGERGRESNTGELFF

J gene: TRBJ1-3
V gene: TRBV7-9
CDR3 protein: CASSFWVFGESGNTIYF

J gene: TRBJ2-1
V gene: TRBV12-3/TRBV12-4
CDR3 protein: CASLRTSGSNEQFF

J gene: TRBJ2-7
V gene: TRBV2
CDR3 protein: CASSERYEQYF

J gene: TRBJ2-7
V gene: TRBV4-1
CDR3 protein: CASSQEGLLYEQYF

J gene: TRBJ2-7
V gene: TRBV21-1
CDR3 protein: CASSKEGREVAYEQYF

J gene: TRBJ1-5
V gene: TRBV3-1
CDR3 protein: CASSQEGGAGQPQHF

J gene: TRBJ2-1
V gene: TRBV4-2
CDR3 protein: CASSPTSGGARNEQFF

J gene: TRBJ1-3
V gene: TRBV4-2
CDR3 protein: CASSQPAQGGNTIYF

J gene: TRBJ1-1
V gene: TRBV9
CDR3 protein: CASSLPSGEAFF

J gene: TRBJ2-7
V gene: TRBV4-1
CDR3 protein: CASSGIQAGEQYF

J gene: TRBJ2-1
V gene: TRBV20-1
CDR3 protein: CSARKGLGLLEFF

J gene: TRBJ2-2
V gene: TRBV12-3/TRBV12-4
CDR3 protein: CASITPGTANTGELFF

J gene: TRBJ2-6
V gene: TRBV6-5
CDR3 protein: CASSYRTSGVSGANVLTF

J gene: TRBJ2-1
V gene: TRBV7-2
CDR3 protein: CASSRATGNEQFF

J gene: TRBJ2-2
V gene: TRBV9
CDR3 protein: CASSARAANTGELFF

J gene: TRBJ2-1
V gene: TRBV3-1
CDR3 protein: CASSSRGTSGGAIYNEQFF

J gene: TRBJ2-3
V gene: TRBV4-3
CDR3 protein: CASSQEGTGTDTQYF

J gene: TRBJ1-2
V gene: TRBV5-1
CDR3 protein: CASTDTGDYGYTF

J gene: TRBJ2-5
V gene: TRBV5-1
CDR3 protein: CASTEDRVSGPQYF

J gene: TRBJ2-3
V gene: TRBV5-1
CDR3 protein: CASSPMGVGSTDTQYF

J gene: TRBJ2-7
V gene: TRBV11-2
CDR3 protein: CASSKPGLATNEQYF

J gene: TRBJ2-3
V gene: TRBV14
CDR3 protein: CASSQEGRLAGWVTDTQYF

J gene: TRBJ2-7
V gene: TRBV18
CDR3 protein: CASSQLQETGQYF

J gene: TRBJ1-6
V gene: TRBV15
CDR3 protein: CATSRSRGQGSPLHF

J gene: TRBJ1-5
V gene: TRBV5-1
CDR3 protein: CASSLGTGTSNQPQHF

J gene: TRBJ2-1
V gene: TRBV20-1
CDR3 protein: CSARRTSGKYNEQFF